One and the same sample provided the 24 T cell receptor beta chains below, sequenced in a study of control samples from healthy donors and cancer patients. Some clones are missing from TCRdb's copy, which holds only in-frame ones; the method was immunoSEQ multiplex PCR. The sample includes approximately 150,000 clones, about 86% seen only once; the top ten take approximately 1.7%. Sequenced input: blood. The receptor set was obtained from a man aged 18 to 29 in good health.

The genes are TRBV7-9 and TRBJ1-2; D gene ambiguous. The V and J ends lost 3 bases and 4 bases respectively, with 15 bases between them. Germline V lookup: CDR1 SEHNR, CDR2 FQNEAQ (reference sequence). CDR3 length: 15 amino acids. CDR3: CASSFSDGSVYGYTF. CDR3 nucleotides: TGTGCCAGCAGCTTTTCCGACGGTTCGGTCTATGGCTACACCTTC.

This clone was seen just once. V and J are TRBV24-1 and TRBJ1-1; no reliable D call. Per the germline V gene, CDR1 is KGHDR and CDR2 is SFDVKD. This CDR3 comprises 14 residues. V dropped 8 bases and J dropped 0 bases, with 12 bases sitting between them. The CDR3 loop reads CATTEDGVNTEAFF. In DNA form, the CDR3 reads TGTGCCACCACTGAGGACGGGGTGAACACTGAAGCTTTCTTT.

The chain couples TRBV6-1 to TRBJ2-7; 10 bases agree with TRBD2. Unmatched junction bases numbered 2, after V lost 1 base and J lost 2 bases. The CDR3 loop spans 15 amino acids. The germline V gene has CDR1 MNHNS and CDR2 SASEGT. The CDR3 protein is CASSEEAGGAYEQYF. In nucleotides, the CDR3 is TGTGCCAGCAGTGAAGAAGCGGGGGGGGCCTACGAGCAGTACTTC.

The V gene is TRBV10-3, the J gene TRBJ2-7; perhaps TRBD1 as D (5 bases). The length of the CDR3 is 17 residues. V was cut by 0 bases and J by 2 bases, with 17 bases left in between. CDR1 and CDR2 (germline): ENHRY, SYGVKD. CDR3 amino acids: CAISESSVLQGTYEQYF. CDR3 nucleotides: TGTGCCATCAGTGAGTCTAGTGTGTTGCAGGGAACCTACGAGCAGTACTTC.

This clone showed up just once. This chain uses TRBV14 with TRBJ1-4; perhaps TRBD1 as D (6 bases). Germline CDR1 reads SGHDN; CDR2 reads FVKESK. The CDR3 consists of 17 residues. Trimming removed 3 bases at V and 4 bases at J, with 18 bases between. CDR3 DNA sequence: TGTGCCAGCAGCCAGGAAACAGGGCGGAGGGTTAATGAAAAACTGTTTTTT. Translating it yields CASSQETGRRVNEKLFF.

The chain couples TRBV7-2 to TRBJ2-7; 10 nucleotides agree with TRBD1. The length of the CDR3 is 15 residues. Trimming removed 5 bases from V and 2 bases from J; junction bases left unmatched: 6. Germline-derived CDR1 and CDR2 are SGHTA and FQGNSA. This chain's CDR3 is CASSASGTGAYEQYF. CDR3 sequence (DNA): TGTGCCAGCAGCGCCTCCGGGACAGGGGCCTACGAGCAGTACTTC.

The gene calls are TRBV7-2 and TRBJ2-4, with D possibly TRBD1 on 6 matching bases. In germline, CDR1 is SGHTA, CDR2 FQGNSA. The CDR3 contains 14 residues. Trimming took 0 bases from V and 9 from J, leaving 12 bases between them. CDR3 loop: CASSLATGRGIQYF. CDR3 nucleotide sequence: TGTGCCAGCAGCTTAGCGACAGGCAGGGGCATTCAGTACTTC.

J is TRBJ1-6 and V is TRBV19; 9 bases match TRBD1. There are 16 residues in the CDR3. Germline-derived CDR1 and CDR2 are LNHDA and SQIVND (reference sequence). The V gene end was trimmed by 0 bases and the J gene end by 7 bases; junction bases not matched to a gene: 4. CDR3 sequence: CASSIDRDRANSPLHF. The CDR3 DNA reads as TGTGCCAGTAGTATAGATCGGGACAGGGCAAATTCACCCCTCCACTTT.

This clone was counted once. The rearrangement joins TRBV19 to TRBJ2-1; tentative D call: TRBD1 (5 bases). Per germline, CDR1 LNHDA and CDR2 SQIVND (reference sequence). This CDR3 is built from 12 residues. Trimming stripped 3 bases from V and 9 bases from J, with 9 bases between. CDR3 residues: CASSISGREQFF. The CDR3 bases are TGTGCCAGTAGTATCTCAGGGCGTGAGCAGTTCTTC.

The V gene is TRBV4-1, the J gene TRBJ1-4, with D uncertain. The CDR3 has 13 residues. Trimming took 6 bases from V and 8 from J, leaving 13 bases between them. Germline loops: CDR1 MGHRA, CDR2 YSYEKL. CDR3 loop: CASSPTVGEKLFF. In nucleotides, the CDR3 is TGCGCCAGCAGTCCGACTGTTGGGGAAAAACTGTTTTTT.

The rearrangement joins TRBV7-9 to TRBJ1-1; D is possibly TRBD1 (5 bases). Trimming removed 5 bases from V and 3 bases from J, with 13 bases in between. The CDR3 runs to 14 residues. Germline V gene data show CDR1 as SEHNR and CDR2 as FQNEAQ (reference sequence). The CDR3 loop reads CASSLDGGDTEAFF. The DNA for the CDR3 is TGTGCCAGCAGCCTAGACGGGGGGGACACTGAAGCTTTCTTT.

As regards this clone: Mismatch with germline at one junction end may stem from a read error. The rearrangement joins TRBV7-7 to TRBJ2-7; 7 bases match TRBD1. The CDR3 runs to 14 residues. Germline loops: CDR1 SSHAT, CDR2 FNYEAQ (reference sequence). CDR3 region: CASSPWDSSYEQYF. CDR3 in DNA: TGTGCTAGCAGCCCTTGGGACAGTTCCTACGAGCAGTACTTC.

V gene TRBV7-3 combines with J gene TRBJ2-2; maybe TRBD1 (7 bases). CDR3 size: 16 residues. The germline V gene encodes CDR1 SGHTA and CDR2 FQGTGA. The V and J ends lost 6 bases and 6 bases respectively, with 20 bases between them. DNA of the CDR3: TGTGCCAGCAGTTTACGGGGGACAGAGACCTCCGGGGAGCTGTTTTTT. Encoded protein: CASSLRGTETSGELFF.

The chain joins TRBV9 to TRBJ2-2, with D tentatively TRBD1 (7 bases). V was shortened by 7 bases and J by 5 bases, with 15 bases between the two germline ends. CDR1 SGDLS and CDR2 YYNGEE come from the germline V gene. The CDR3 loop spans 14 amino acids. CDR3 coding DNA: TGTGCCAGCGGACGGGGGACAGCTACCGGGGAGCTGTTTTTT. Translated, it gives CASGRGTATGELFF.

The V call is TRBV21-1, the J call TRBJ2-5; the table's D call, TRBD1, was not checked against the DNA. TRBV21-1 is noted as a pseudogene. The CDR3 totals 16 residues. This CDR3 is CASSKKDRGRKETQYF. The CDR3, as DNA: TGTGCCAGCAGCAAAAAGGACAGGGGGCGTAAAGAGACCCAGTACTTC.

V and J are TRBV4-2 and TRBJ2-1; 9 bases match TRBD1. The CDR3 extends over 17 amino acids. V was pared by 3 bases and J by 6 bases, with 12 bases of the junction left unmatched. Germline lookup yields CDR1 LGHNA and CDR2 YNFKEQ. As DNA, the CDR3 is TGTGCCAGCAGCCAGGACCGTGGGACAGGGCTACGCAATGAGCAGTTCTTC. Residues: CASSQDRGTGLRNEQFF.

V is TRBV7-2 and J is TRBJ1-3; 9 bases align to TRBD1. The CDR3 sequence is 17 residues long. Germline V gives CDR1 SGHTA, CDR2 FQGNSA. J was trimmed by 4 bases and V by 1 base; bases with no gene match: 8. The CDR3 sequence: CASSLEATGGGGNTIYF. In nucleotides, the CDR3 is TGTGCCAGCAGCTTAGAGGCAACAGGGGGCGGGGGAAACACCATATATTTT.

DNA of the CDR3: TGTGCCAGCAGAAGACTTGGACAGGGGGCTTACGAGCAGTACTTC. Translated: CASRRLGQGAYEQYF. The rearrangement links TRBV6-5 to TRBJ2-7; 11 bases match TRBD1. CDR3 size: 15 residues. V was clipped by 6 bases and J by 4 bases; unmatched bases: 8. From germline, CDR1 is MNHEY and CDR2 SVGAGI.

V gene TRBV12-3 or TRBV12-4 combines with J gene TRBJ1-2; tentative D call: TRBD1 (6 bases). The CDR3 extends over 13 amino acids. V lost 4 bases, J lost 4 bases, and 10 bases lay in between. In DNA, the CDR3 is TGTGCCAGCAGTTCTGAGGGGGGCTATGGCTACACCTTC. As protein: CASSSEGGYGYTF.

The chain has TRBV7-9 and TRBJ2-1; 7 bases agree with TRBD1. The V gene end was trimmed by 5 bases and the J gene end by 4 bases; junction bases not matched to a gene: 2. The CDR3 is 13 amino acids. Germline V CDR1 and CDR2: SEHNR, FQNEAQ (reference sequence). CDR3 nucleotide sequence: TGTGCCAGCAGCAAGGGACAGTACAATGAGCAGTTCTTC. The encoded protein is CASSKGQYNEQFF.

This rearrangement joins TRBV3-1 (or the pseudogene TRBV3-2) to TRBJ2-3, with TRBD2 matching 9 bases. This CDR3 region has 16 residues. The ends lost 0 bases at V and 5 bases at J; junction bases unmatched: 6. Germline V gene sequence: CDR1 LGHDT, CDR2 YNNKEL (reference sequence). This CDR3 reads CASSQDAVAGVDTQYF. The CDR3, as DNA: TGTGCCAGCAGCCAAGATGCGGTAGCGGGGGTAGATACGCAGTATTTT.

The chain recombines TRBV11-2 with TRBJ2-2; 8 positions agree with TRBD1. The CDR3 length is 18 residues. Germline V gene sequence: CDR1 SGHAT, CDR2 FQNNGV. The V and J ends lost 3 bases and 6 bases, in that order; junction bases with no gene match: 15. CDR3 sequence reads: CASSLVPGQGVLAGELFF. For the CDR3, the DNA is TGTGCCAGCAGCTTGGTTCCTGGACAGGGAGTTTTGGCCGGGGAGCTGTTTTTT.

The chain carries TRBV4-3 and TRBJ2-6; D unresolved. The CDR3 is 15 amino acids. V was trimmed by 4 bases and J by 0 bases, leaving 7 bases between them. The germline V gene has CDR1 LGHNA and CDR2 YSLEER. The CDR3 loop is CASSLQDSGANVLTF. As DNA, the CDR3 is TGCGCCAGCAGCCTTCAGGACTCTGGGGCCAACGTCCTGACTTTC.

V is TRBV5-4 and J is TRBJ2-3; D call uncertain. V gave up 2 bases and J gave up 5 bases, with 12 bases separating them. The germline gives CDR1 SGHNT, CDR2 YYREEE (reference sequence). The CDR3 is 14 amino acids. The DNA of the CDR3 is TGTGCCAGCAGCTTCGGGCAGGCCGGAGATACGCAGTATTTT. Translating it yields CASSFGQAGDTQYF. Looking up the rest from reference TRBV5-4 and TRBJ2-3 gives the full variable domain: ETGVTQSPTHLIKTRGQQVTLRCSSQSGHNTVSWYQQALGQGPQFIFQYYREEENGRGNFPPRFSGLQFPNYSSELNVNALELDDSALYLCASSFGQAGDTQYFGPGTRLTVL.